The source of this T cell receptor beta chain is a study of T cells in pancreatic ductal adenocarcinoma. Whole-study results and caveats: Mean clonality was approximately 0.12 in tumors and roughly 0.067 in blood, not significantly different. The resected pancreatic cancer cohort was biased toward the minority with early-stage disease.

No neoadjuvant therapy was given to the selected pancreatic ductal adenocarcinoma patients before their surgery. Germline assignment: CDR1 LGHNT and CDR2 FRNRAP. The CDR3 has 15 amino acids. V shed 2 bases and J shed 1 base, with 11 bases lying between them. Points on this clone: Its antigen is not identified.

The data were produced by immunoSEQ multiplex PCR, yet TCRdb's version contains in-frame clones alone and is incomplete. The sample has 8,500 to 9,500 clones; 67% are singletons. This TCR came from a human donor with pancreatic ductal adenocarcinoma. The chain has TRBV12-5 and TRBJ1-1; D possibly corresponds to TRBD1 (5 bases). The sequencing input was pancreatic tumor tissue. CDR3 bases: TGTGCTAGTGGTTTGATGGGGACGGCGAACACTGAAGCTTTCTTT. This translates into CASGLMGTANTEAFF.